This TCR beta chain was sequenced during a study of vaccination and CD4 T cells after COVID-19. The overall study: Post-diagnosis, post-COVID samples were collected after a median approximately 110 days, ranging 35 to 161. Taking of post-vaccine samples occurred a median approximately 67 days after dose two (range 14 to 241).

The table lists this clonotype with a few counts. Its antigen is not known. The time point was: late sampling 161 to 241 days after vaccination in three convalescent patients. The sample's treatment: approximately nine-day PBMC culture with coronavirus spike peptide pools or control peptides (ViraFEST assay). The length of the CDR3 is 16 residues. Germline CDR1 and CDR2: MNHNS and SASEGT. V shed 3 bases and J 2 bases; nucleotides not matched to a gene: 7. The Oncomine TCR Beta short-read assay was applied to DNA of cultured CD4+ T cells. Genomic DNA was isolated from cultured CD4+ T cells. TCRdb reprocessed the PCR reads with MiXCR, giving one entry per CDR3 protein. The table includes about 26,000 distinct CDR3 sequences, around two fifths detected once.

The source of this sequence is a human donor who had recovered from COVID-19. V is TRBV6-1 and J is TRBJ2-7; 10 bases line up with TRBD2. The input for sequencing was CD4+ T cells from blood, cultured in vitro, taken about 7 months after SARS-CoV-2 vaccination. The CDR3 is CASSDLLSGRAYEQYF. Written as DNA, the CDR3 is TGTGCCAGCAGTGATCTTCTGAGCGGGAGGGCCTACGAGCAGTACTTC.